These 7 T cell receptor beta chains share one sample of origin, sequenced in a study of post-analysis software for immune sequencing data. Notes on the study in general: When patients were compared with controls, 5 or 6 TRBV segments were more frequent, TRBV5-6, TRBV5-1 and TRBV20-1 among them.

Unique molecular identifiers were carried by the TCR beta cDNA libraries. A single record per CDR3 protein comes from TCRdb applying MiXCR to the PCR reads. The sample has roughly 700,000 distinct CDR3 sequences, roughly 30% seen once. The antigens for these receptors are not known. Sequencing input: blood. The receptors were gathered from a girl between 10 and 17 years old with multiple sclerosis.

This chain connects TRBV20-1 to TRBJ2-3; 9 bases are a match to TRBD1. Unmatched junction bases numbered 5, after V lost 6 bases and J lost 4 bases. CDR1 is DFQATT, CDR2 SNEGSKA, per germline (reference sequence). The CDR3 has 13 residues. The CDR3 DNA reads TGCAGTGCACCGACAGGGGGTTCAGATACGCAGTATTTT. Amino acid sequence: CSAPTGGSDTQYF.

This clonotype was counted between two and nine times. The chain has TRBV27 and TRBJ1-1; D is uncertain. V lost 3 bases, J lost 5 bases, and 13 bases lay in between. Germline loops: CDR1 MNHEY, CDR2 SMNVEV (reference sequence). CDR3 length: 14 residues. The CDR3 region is CASSFRGWTTEAFF. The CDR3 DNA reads TGTGCCAGCAGTTTTCGCGGGTGGACGACTGAAGCTTTCTTT.

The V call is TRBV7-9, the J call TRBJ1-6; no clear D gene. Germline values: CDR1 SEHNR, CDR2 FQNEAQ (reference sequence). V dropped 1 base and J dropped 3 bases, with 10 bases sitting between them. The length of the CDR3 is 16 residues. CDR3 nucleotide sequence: TGTGCCAGCAGCTTAGGAATTACTAACTATAATTCACCCCTCCACTTT. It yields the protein CASSLGITNYNSPLHF.

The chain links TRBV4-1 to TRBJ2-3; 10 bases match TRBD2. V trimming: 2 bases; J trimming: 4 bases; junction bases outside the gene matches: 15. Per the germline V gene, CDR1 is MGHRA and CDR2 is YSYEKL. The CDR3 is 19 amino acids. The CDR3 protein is CASSQSWLAGDVGADTQYF. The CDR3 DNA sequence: TGCGCCAGCAGCCAATCATGGCTAGCGGGAGATGTTGGGGCAGATACGCAGTATTTT.

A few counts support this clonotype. DNA of the CDR3: TGTGCCAGCAGTTCCGGGACTAGCGGGAGGGTGGTCTACGAGCAGTACTTC. This codes for CASSSGTSGRVVYEQYF. The chain combines TRBV12-3 or TRBV12-4 with TRBJ2-7; 16 bases fit TRBD2. The CDR3 runs to 17 residues. Germline trimming cut 4 bases from V and 3 bases from J; bases unmatched to any gene: 6.

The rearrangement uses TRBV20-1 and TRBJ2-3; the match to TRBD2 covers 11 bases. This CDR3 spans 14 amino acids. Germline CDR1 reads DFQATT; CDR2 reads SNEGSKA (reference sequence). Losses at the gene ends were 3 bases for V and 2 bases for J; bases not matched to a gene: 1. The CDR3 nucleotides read TGCAGTGCTAGGGGACTAGCGGCCACAGATACGCAGTATTTT. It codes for CSARGLAATDTQYF.

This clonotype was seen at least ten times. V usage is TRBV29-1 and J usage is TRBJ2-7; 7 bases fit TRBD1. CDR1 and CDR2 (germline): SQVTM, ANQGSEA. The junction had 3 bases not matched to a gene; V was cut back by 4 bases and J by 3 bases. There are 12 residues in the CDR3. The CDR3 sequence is CSVGPGGYEQYF. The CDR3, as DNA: TGCAGCGTTGGTCCAGGGGGCTACGAGCAGTACTTC.